This T cell receptor (beta chain) was sequenced during a study of blood T cell repertoires in COVID-19 (dated by TCRdb to 2019 to 2021). Background on the whole study: Samples covering the acute and convalescent phases of COVID-19 were provided by collaborators in the United States, Italy and Spain. The material from the prospective study consisted of cDNA or gDNA derived from T cells, B-cell-depleted T cells, or PBMCs. Subjects who had been exposed to COVID-19, were actively infected with it, or had recovered from it provided the deeply sampled blood TCRbeta repertoires that made up the dataset. The samples were drawn from the first 160 participants of the ongoing ImmuneRACE study and from 950 to 1,500 subjects provided by 6 global collaborators. The sample metadata nearly always contained a de-identified subject ID, COVID-19 status, age in years and sex. HLA class I and class II types, where available, came from metadata supplied by the sample provider rather than from assay-based typing. The repertoires were released in a freely available public database meant as a resource for research on the immune response to SARS-CoV-2.

Points on this clone: What this receptor recognizes is not known. Within one base of it there is no much larger clone, and no base qualities were kept.

TCRbeta CDR3 regions were amplified from genomic DNA by means of the immunoSEQ Assay, a bias-controlled multiplex PCR. Concerning the study's data processing: Within the assay, amplification of reference gene primers was used to estimate how many nucleated cells each sample contained. To quantify the absolute abundance of each unique TCRbeta CDR3 rearrangement, sequence reads were collapsed and filtered. For each sample, productive Simpson clonality was calculated as the square root of Simpson's diversity index over productive rearrangements. The table was pulled from immuneACCESS by TCRdb, which kept in-frame rearrangements only. Such tables lose some clones; where checked, under half of the loss comes from unresolved V genes, and the rest has no known cause. Clone size and V and J calls were adopted from that table, with D and trimming inferred from the DNA. The sample table shows 250,000 to 300,000 clones, and 70% to 90% are seen once. The top ten hold 0.99% of the sample.

Samples from volunteer blood donors who had recovered from COVID-19 were contributed by a second Seattle source. Each collaborating institution followed its own protocols to collect whole blood in K2EDTA tubes. For TCRbeta analysis, collaborators shipped samples in one of three forms: frozen whole blood, isolated PBMCs, or DNA extracted from either of those sample types. What the work shows at the level of the full study, not this receptor alone: Clinical and demographic metadata were provided uncurated, with the amount varying by source and participant.

The sample was peripheral blood. The receptor was isolated from a woman between 40 and 50 years old who had recovered from COVID-19.

The DNA reads as follows: TGTGCCAGCAGCTTAGGGGGGGGATGGAATCAGCCCCAGCATTTT. Protein translation: CASSLGGGWNQPQHF. The rearrangement joined TRBV7-2 to TRBJ1-5, and the D gene may be TRBD1, 5 bases matching. From its cysteine to its phenylalanine, the CDR3 spans 15 amino acids. The read is trimmed to its CDR3 DNA, 45 bases read in frame from base 1. V is pared back by 1 base and J by 4 bases, with 11 bases lying between the germline termini. The germline V gene specifies SGHTA as CDR1 and FQGNSA as CDR2.